This TCR beta chain appears in the sequencing data of a study of shared clonotypes between healthy human individuals. The data were produced by immunoSEQ multiplex PCR, yet TCRdb's version contains in-frame clones alone and is incomplete. The table lists roughly 2.5 million clones, around nine tenths of them singletons, with over 0.12% in the top ten. The CDR3 contains 13 residues. The V gene lost 0 bases and the J gene lost 5 bases, with 7 bases spanning the gap. Germline CDR1 is SGHAT and CDR2 is FQNNGV. This clone came up a few times. This receptor was taken from a man aged 18 to 30 in good health. The chain employs TRBV11-2 and TRBJ1-1, with no clear D. The specimen sequenced was naive CD4+ T cells sorted from blood. As for subset: CD45RA+ positively selected. The CDR3 nucleotides read TGTGCCAGCAGCTTAGATTGGTGGACTGAAGCTTTCTTT. Its protein is CASSLDWWTEAFF. Full variable domain (missing parts from reference TRBV11-2 and TRBJ1-1): EAGVAQSPRYKIIEKRQSVAFWCNPISGHATLYWYQQILGQGPKLLIQFQNNGVVDDSQLPKDRFSAERLKGVDSTLKIQPAKLEDSAVYLCASSLDWWTEAFFGQGTRLTVV.